The source of this T cell receptor beta chain is a study of CD8 T cells in ankylosing spondylitis. Study results and limitations: Characteristic of ankylosing spondylitis blood, it appeared, was a TCR beta motif comprising roughly 8 highly homologous variants.

The germline gives CDR1 SNHLY, CDR2 FYNNEI. The CDR3 extends over 15 amino acids. Germline trimming cut 6 bases from V and 0 bases from J; bases unmatched to any gene: 6. In this sample, this clonotype turned up a few times. Its antigen is unknown. Generation of TCR beta libraries employed quantitative 5'-RACE incorporating molecular barcodes. TCRdb redid the calling of the 5' RACE reads with MiXCR, one entry per CDR3 protein. The repertoire holds 650,000 to 800,000 distinct CDR3 sequences, with 15% to 20% as singletons. Sequencing input: blood, either unsorted or a sorted T cell fraction (not recorded which). This TCR was recovered from a male donor with ankylosing spondylitis. This chain joins TRBV2 and TRBJ2-3; 7 nucleotides agree with TRBD2. Here the CDR3 reads CASRSQRGSTDTQYF. The CDR3 DNA sequence: TGTGCCAGCAGGTCTCAGCGGGGAAGCACAGATACGCAGTATTTT. The entire variable domain, with the rest obtained from reference TRBV2 and TRBJ2-3, is as follows: EPEVTQTPSHQVTQMGQEVILRCVPISNHLYFYWYRQILGQKVEFLVSFYNNEISEKSEIFDDQFSVERPDGSNFTLKIRSTKLEDSAMYFCASRSQRGSTDTQYFGPGTRLTVL.